A selection of T cell receptor beta chains follows, all from one sample in a study of blood T cell repertoires in COVID-19. Some clones are missing from TCRdb's copy, which holds only in-frame ones; the method was immunoSEQ multiplex PCR. The sample holds roughly 160,000 clones, about 86% seen once. The sequencing sample was made of peripheral blood. The origin of the receptors is a man aged 50 to 60 with active or convalescent COVID-19. Both conserved end residues are part of each CDR3. Fields, in order: D gene, J gene, clone size, V gene, CDR3 DNA, CDR3 protein. D genes are given only for firm matches. The size of a clone is reported for some rows only, either as once, few or many, or as a class for expanded clones.

>TRBD1|TRBJ1-1|.|TRBV2
TGTGCCACGCGGACAGGAAACACTGAAGCTTTCTTT
CATRTGNTEAFF
>TRBD1|TRBJ1-1|.|TRBV7-8
TGTGCCAGCAGCTTAAGACAGGGCCCCCCTGAAGCTTTCTTT
CASSLRQGPPEAFF
>.|TRBJ1-6|.|TRBV7-2
TGTGCCAGCAGCGTAAGGGGGACGGATAATTCACCCCTCCACTTT
CASSVRGTDNSPLHF
>.|TRBJ1-5|.|TRBV7-2
TGTGCCAGCAGCATTTTTGCGGGGGGCCAAGCACAGCCCCAGCATTTT
CASSIFAGGQAQPQHF
>.|TRBJ1-6|.|TRBV28
TGTGCCAGCAGCGCCGGGACACTACCCTATAATTCACCCCTCCACTTT
CASSAGTLPYNSPLHF
>.|TRBJ2-7|.|TRBV18
TGTGCCAGCTCTAACCAGACGGGGCAGTACTTC
CASSNQTGQYF
>.|TRBJ1-1|.|TRBV6-5
TGTGCCACTGGGAGGTTTGTGAACACTGAAGCTTTCTTT
CATGRFVNTEAFF
>.|TRBJ1-6|.|TRBV2
TGTGCCAGCAGCAGGGGACTAGAGGGCGAGGGTATCCCCTATAATTCACCCCTCCACTTT
CASSRGLEGEGIPYNSPLHF
>TRBD2|TRBJ2-7|.|TRBV7-2
TGTGCCAGCAGCTTCACGGGACTAGCGAGCCGGCAGTACTTC
CASSFTGLASRQYF
>.|TRBJ2-5|.|TRBV13
TGTGCCAGCAGCGGCTGGACTAACCAAGAGACCCAGTACTTC
CASSGWTNQETQYF
>TRBD2|TRBJ2-2|.|TRBV5-1
TGCGCCAGCAGCTCCGGACTAGCGGGAGGTGAGACCGGGGAGCTGTTTTTT
CASSSGLAGGETGELFF
>TRBD2|TRBJ2-1|.|TRBV4-3
TGCGCCAGCAGCCAAGATTTTGGGACTAGTTTTAACAATGAGCAGTTCTTC
CASSQDFGTSFNNEQFF
>.|TRBJ1-5|.|TRBV6-2/TRBV6-3
TGTGCCAGCAGTTGGGGCAGCCGTTTGGGACAGCCCCAGCATTTT
CASSWGSRLGQPQHF
>.|TRBJ2-6|.|TRBV11-1
TGTGCCAGCAGCTTAGGCGTCTCTGGGGCCAACGTCCTGACTTTC
CASSLGVSGANVLTF
>.|TRBJ2-5|.|TRBV10-3
TGTGCCATCAGTAGTCTACCACAAGAGACCCAGTACTTC
CAISSLPQETQYF
>.|TRBJ2-5|once|TRBV5-4
TGTGCCAGCAGCTTGGTTGCTGGAGGCGAGTCGATGGGCCAGTACTTC
CASSLVAGGESMGQYF
>TRBD1|TRBJ2-2|.|TRBV12-5
TGTGCTAGTGGGAACAGGGGCCATACCGGGGAGCTGTTTTTT
CASGNRGHTGELFF
>TRBD2|TRBJ2-2|once|TRBV7-8
TGTGCCAGCAGCCCCCGAGCGGGAGCCGGGGAGCTGTTTTTT
CASSPRAGAGELFF
>.|TRBJ1-1|.|TRBV19
TGTGCCAGTAGTCTAAAGCCAGGGCCACCTGAAGCTTTCTTT
CASSLKPGPPEAFF
>.|TRBJ2-3|.|TRBV30
TGTGCCTGGAGTCTCGGGGAAGTTAGCACAGATACGCAGTATTTT
CAWSLGEVSTDTQYF
>.|TRBJ1-1|.|TRBV25-1
TGTGCCAGCACCACCTTGGCGGTAAAAGGCCCTGAAGCTTTCTTT
CASTTLAVKGPEAFF
>.|TRBJ1-1|few|TRBV3-1/TRBV3-2
TGTGCCAGAGCCTCCTCGAGAGAGGACATAGACATGAACACTGAAGCTTTCTTT
CARASSREDIDMNTEAFF
>.|TRBJ1-5|.|TRBV12-3/TRBV12-4
TGTGCCAGCAGTTTGGTGAGACAGCCCCAGCATTTT
CASSLVRQPQHF
>.|TRBJ2-1|.|TRBV5-8
TGTGCCAGCAGCTTCCGGGACTTGAGCTCCTACAATGAGCAGTTCTTC
CASSFRDLSSYNEQFF